This T cell receptor (beta chain) was retrieved from a study of tumor-infiltrating lymphocytes in primary liver carcinoma. Study-level information: Lesions, classed as T1-T3 N0M0, spanned about 4.2 to 11 cm across.

Using a constant-region primer together with ProtoScript II reverse transcriptase, TCR beta cDNA was made from 500 to 650 ng of total RNA. Amplification in three nested multiplex PCR rounds with slightly modified ARM-PCR gave rise to TCR beta libraries. A C-beta reverse primer and TRBV1-TRBV30 forward primers served in each of the first two PCR rounds, at approximately 10 cycles apiece. A single record per CDR3 protein comes from TCRdb applying MiXCR to the multiplex PCR reads. Here the sample spans approximately 45,000 distinct CDR3 sequences, roughly 80% being singletons. Bulk tissue was left unsorted, and RNA and DNA were co-extracted from 20-30 mg of it. CDR1 and CDR2 from the germline V gene are SGHAT and FQNNGV. CDR3 size: 16 residues. Comment on this clonotype: One junction end disagrees with the germline gene, perhaps due to a read error.

The rearrangement links TRBV11-2 to TRBJ2-1; possible D gene TRBD2, 7 bases. Sequenced: tumor-adjacent normal liver tissue. The receptor comes from a woman aged 25 to 39 with primary liver carcinoma and hepatitis B virus infection. DNA of the CDR3: TGTGCCAGCAGCTTGGTAGGGGGGGGGGCCTACAATGGGCAGTTCTTC. It yields the protein CASSLVGGGAYNGQFF.